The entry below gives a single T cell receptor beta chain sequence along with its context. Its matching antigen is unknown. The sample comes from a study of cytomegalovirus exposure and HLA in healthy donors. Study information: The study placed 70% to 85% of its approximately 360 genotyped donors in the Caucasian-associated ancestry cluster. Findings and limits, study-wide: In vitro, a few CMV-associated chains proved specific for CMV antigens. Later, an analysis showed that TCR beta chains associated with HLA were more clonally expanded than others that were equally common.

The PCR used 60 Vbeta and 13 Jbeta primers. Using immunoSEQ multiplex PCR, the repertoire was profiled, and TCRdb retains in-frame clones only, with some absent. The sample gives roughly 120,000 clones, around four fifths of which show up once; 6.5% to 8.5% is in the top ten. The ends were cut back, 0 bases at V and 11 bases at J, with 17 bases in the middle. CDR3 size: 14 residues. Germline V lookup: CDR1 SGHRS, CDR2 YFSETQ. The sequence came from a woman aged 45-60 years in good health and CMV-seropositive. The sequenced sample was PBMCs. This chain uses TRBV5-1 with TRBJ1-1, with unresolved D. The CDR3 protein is CASSLADGTPRAFF. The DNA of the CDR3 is TGCGCCAGCAGCTTGGCCGACGGCACCCCGAGGGCTTTCTTT.